The entry below gives a single TCR beta chain sequence along with its context. Its antigen is undetermined. Both 60 Vbeta primers and 13 Jbeta primers went into the PCR. Clones were sequenced by immunoSEQ multiplex PCR, and TCRdb holds only the in-frame ones, with some missing. The table includes roughly 190,000 clones, around 62% detected once. The sample originates from a study of cytomegalovirus exposure and HLA in healthy donors. Study-wide findings and caveats: When analyzed later, a missense DCLRE1C variant was found to be linked to TCR beta V- and J-gene trimming.

The CDR3 runs 13 residues. V was trimmed by 1 base and J by 8 bases, leaving 6 bases between them. CDR1 and CDR2 from the germline V gene are SGHVS and FNYEAQ. The chain is built from TRBV7-6 and TRBJ1-6; possibly TRBD1 for D (5 bases). Sequencing input: PBMCs. The TCR comes from a man between 40 and 49 years old in good health and CMV-seronegative. In nucleotides, the CDR3 is TGTGCCAGCAGCTTAGGGGGGGATTCACCCCTCCACTTT. Its translation is CASSLGGDSPLHF.